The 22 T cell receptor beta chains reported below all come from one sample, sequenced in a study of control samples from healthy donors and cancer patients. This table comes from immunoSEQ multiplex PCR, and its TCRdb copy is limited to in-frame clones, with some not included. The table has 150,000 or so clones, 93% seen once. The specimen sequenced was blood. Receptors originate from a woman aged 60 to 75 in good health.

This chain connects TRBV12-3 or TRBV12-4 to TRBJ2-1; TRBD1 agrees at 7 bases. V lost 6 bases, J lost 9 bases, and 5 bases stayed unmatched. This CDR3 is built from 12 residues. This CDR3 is CASSLGGPEQFF. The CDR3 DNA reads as TGTGCCAGCAGCCTAGGGGGCCCTGAGCAGTTCTTC.

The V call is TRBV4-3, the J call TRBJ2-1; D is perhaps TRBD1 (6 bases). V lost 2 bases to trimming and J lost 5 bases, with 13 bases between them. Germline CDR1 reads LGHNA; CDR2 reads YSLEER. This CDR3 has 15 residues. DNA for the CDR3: TGCGCCAGCAGCCAAAGGTGGCAGGGGAACAATGAGCAGTTCTTC. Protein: CASSQRWQGNNEQFF.

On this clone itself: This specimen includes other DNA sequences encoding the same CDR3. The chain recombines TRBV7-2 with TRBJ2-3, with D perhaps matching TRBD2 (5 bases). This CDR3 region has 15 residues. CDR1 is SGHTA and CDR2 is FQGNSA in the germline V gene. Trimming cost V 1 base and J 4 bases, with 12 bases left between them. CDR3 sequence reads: CASSLGLAGADTQYF. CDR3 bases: TGTGCCAGCAGCTTAGGTCTCGCCGGGGCAGATACGCAGTATTTT.

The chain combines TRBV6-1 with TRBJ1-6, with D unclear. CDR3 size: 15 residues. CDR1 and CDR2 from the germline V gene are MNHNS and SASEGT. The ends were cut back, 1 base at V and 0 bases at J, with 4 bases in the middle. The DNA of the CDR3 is TGTGCCAGCAGTGAAGGGAGCTCCTATAATTCACCCCTCCACTTT. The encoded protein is CASSEGSSYNSPLHF.

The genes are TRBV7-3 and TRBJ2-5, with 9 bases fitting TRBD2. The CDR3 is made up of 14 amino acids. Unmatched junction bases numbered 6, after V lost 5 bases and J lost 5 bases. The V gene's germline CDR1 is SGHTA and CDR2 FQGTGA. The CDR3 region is CASSPGTSTETQYF. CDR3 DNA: TGTGCCAGCAGCCCCGGGACTAGCACCGAGACCCAGTACTTC.

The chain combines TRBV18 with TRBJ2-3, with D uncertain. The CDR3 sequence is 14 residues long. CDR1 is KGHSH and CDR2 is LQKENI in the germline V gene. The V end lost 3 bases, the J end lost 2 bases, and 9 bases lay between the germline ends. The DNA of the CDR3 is TGTGCCAGCTCACCCTTGGCAACCACAGATACGCAGTATTTT. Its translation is CASSPLATTDTQYF.

This chain's CDR3 is CASSLNSGGGTDTQYF. CDR3 sequence (DNA): TGCGCCAGCAGCTTGAACAGCGGGGGGGGCACAGATACGCAGTATTTT. This chain uses TRBV5-1 with TRBJ2-3; TRBD2 agrees at 10 bases. Per germline, CDR1 SGHRS and CDR2 YFSETQ. The CDR3 has 16 residues. With V trimmed by 1 base and J by 1 base, 3 bases remained unmatched.

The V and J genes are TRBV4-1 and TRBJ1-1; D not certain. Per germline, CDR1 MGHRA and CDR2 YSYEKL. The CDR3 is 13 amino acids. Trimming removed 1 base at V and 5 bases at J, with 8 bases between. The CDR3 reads CASSQVQETEAFF. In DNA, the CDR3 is TGCGCCAGCAGCCAAGTCCAGGAGACTGAAGCTTTCTTT.

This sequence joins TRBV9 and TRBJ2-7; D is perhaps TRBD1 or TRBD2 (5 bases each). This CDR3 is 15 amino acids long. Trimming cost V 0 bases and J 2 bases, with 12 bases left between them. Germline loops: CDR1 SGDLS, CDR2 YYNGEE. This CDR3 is CASSVDRDGAYEQYF. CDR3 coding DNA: TGTGCCAGCAGCGTAGACCGGGACGGCGCCTACGAGCAGTACTTC.

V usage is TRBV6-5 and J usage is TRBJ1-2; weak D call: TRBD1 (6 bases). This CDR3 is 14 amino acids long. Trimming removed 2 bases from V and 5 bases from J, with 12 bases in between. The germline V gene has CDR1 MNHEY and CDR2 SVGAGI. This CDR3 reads CASSYMGGRYGYTF. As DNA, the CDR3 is TGTGCCAGCAGTTACATGGGGGGCCGTTATGGCTACACCTTC.

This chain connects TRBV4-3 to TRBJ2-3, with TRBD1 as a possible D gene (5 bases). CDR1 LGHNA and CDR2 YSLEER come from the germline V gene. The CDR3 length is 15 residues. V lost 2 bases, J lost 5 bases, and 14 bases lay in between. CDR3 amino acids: CASSQIGLGEDTQYF. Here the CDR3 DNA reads TGCGCCAGCAGCCAAATCGGGCTAGGGGAAGATACGCAGTATTTT.

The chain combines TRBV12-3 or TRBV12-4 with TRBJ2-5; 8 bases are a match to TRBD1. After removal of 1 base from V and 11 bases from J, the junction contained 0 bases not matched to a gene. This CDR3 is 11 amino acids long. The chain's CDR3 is CASSLGTGQYF. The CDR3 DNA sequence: TGTGCCAGCAGTTTAGGGACAGGGCAGTACTTC.

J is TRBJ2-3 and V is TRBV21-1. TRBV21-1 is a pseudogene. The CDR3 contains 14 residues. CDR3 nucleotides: TGTGCCAGCCGAAACGTCCCGATCACAGATACGCAGTATTTT. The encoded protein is CASRNVPITDTQYF.

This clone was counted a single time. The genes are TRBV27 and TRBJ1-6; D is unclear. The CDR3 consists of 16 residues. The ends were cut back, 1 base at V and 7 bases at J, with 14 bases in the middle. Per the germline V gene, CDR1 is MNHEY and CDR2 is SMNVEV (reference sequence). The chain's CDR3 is CASSLYHGRLNSPLHF. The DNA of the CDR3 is TGTGCCAGCAGTTTATATCACGGACGGCTGAATTCACCCCTCCACTTT.

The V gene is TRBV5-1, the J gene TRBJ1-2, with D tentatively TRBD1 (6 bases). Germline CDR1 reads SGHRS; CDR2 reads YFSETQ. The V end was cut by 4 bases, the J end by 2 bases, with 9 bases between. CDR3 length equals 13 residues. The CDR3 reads CASSRGQNYGYTF. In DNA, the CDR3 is TGCGCCAGCAGCCGCGGACAGAACTATGGCTACACCTTC.

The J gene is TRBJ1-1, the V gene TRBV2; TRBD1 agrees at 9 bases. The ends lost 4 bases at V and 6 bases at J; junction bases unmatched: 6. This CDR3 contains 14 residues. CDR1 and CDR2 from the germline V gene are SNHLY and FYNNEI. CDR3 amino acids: CASSGRQGVPEAFF. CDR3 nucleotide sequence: TGTGCCAGCAGTGGTCGACAGGGGGTCCCTGAAGCTTTCTTT. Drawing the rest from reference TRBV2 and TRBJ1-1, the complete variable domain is EPEVTQTPSHQVTQMGQEVILRCVPISNHLYFYWYRQILGQKVEFLVSFYNNEISEKSEIFDDQFSVERPDGSNFTLKIRSTKLEDSAMYFCASSGRQGVPEAFFGQGTRLTVV.

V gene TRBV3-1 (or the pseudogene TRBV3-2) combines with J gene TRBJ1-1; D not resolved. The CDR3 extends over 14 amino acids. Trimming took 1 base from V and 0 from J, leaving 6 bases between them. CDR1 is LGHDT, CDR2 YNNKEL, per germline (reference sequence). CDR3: CASSQVGVNTEAFF. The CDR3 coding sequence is TGTGCCAGCAGCCAAGTCGGAGTGAACACTGAAGCTTTCTTT.

The CDR3: CASSYPNAGGWREQFF. CDR3 sequence (DNA): TGTGCCAGCAGTTACCCTAACGCGGGGGGGTGGCGTGAGCAGTTCTTC. This sequence joins TRBV6-6 and TRBJ2-1, with 9 nucleotides matching TRBD2. This CDR3 comprises 16 residues. In germline, CDR1 is MNHNY, CDR2 SVGAGI (reference sequence). The junction had 11 bases not matched to a gene; V was cut back by 2 bases and J by 9 bases.

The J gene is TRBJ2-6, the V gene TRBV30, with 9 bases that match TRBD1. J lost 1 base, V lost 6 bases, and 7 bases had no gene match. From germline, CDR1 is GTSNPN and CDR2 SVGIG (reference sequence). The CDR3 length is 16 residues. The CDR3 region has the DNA TGTGCCTGTTGGGACAGGGTCATTTCTGGGGCCAACGTCCTGACTTTC. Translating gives CACWDRVISGANVLTF. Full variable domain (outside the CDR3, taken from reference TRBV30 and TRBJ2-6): SQTIHQWPATLVQPVGSPLSLECTVEGTSNPNLYWYRQAAGRGLQLLFYSVGIGQISSEVPQNLSASRPQDRQFILSSKKLLLSDSGFYLCACWDRVISGANVLTFGAGSRLTVL.

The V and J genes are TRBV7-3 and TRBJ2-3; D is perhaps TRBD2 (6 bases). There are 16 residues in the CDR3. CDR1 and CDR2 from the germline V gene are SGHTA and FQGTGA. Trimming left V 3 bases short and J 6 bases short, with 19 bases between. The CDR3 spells CASSFGGWGVLDTQYF. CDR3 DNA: TGTGCCAGCAGCTTCGGTGGTTGGGGGGTTCTTGATACGCAGTATTTT.

The CDR3 nucleotides are TGTGCCAGTAGTGGGGTCTACACCCTACAGGATGAGCAGTTCTTC. Encoded protein: CASSGVYTLQDEQFF. The gene calls are TRBV19 and TRBJ2-1; tentative D call: TRBD1 (5 bases). CDR3 length equals 15 residues. Germline V gives CDR1 LNHDA, CDR2 SQIVND (reference sequence). The ends were cut back, 5 bases at V and 8 bases at J, with 19 bases in the middle.

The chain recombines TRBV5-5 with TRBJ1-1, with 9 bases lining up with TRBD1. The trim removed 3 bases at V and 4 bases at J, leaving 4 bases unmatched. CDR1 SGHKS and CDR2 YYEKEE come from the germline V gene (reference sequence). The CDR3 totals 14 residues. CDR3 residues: CASSWGQGSTEAFF. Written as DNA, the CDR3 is TGTGCCAGCAGCTGGGGACAGGGATCCACTGAAGCTTTCTTT.